A single sample gave rise to the 5 T cell receptor beta chains below, sequenced in a study of T cells in tuberculosis. Assay: immunoSEQ multiplex PCR; the TCRdb copy retains only in-frame clones and omits some. The sample holds about 59,000 clones; approximately 81% are singletons and the top ten take over 10%. After thawing and overnight rest, PBMC were stained with GMM-loaded CD1B tetramer, viability dye and anti-CD3 for sorting. C32 glucose monomycolate from Rhodococcus equi was loaded onto the CD1B tetramers. The specimen was CD1b-GMM tetramer-negative cells sorted from PBMCs. Every receptor here comes from an adult woman with latent tuberculosis.

The V and J genes are TRBV4-3 and TRBJ2-3; the D gene is possibly TRBD2 (6 bases). The length of the CDR3 is 20 residues. CDR1 and CDR2 from the germline V gene are LGHNA and YSLEER. V lost 4 bases and J 1 base, leaving 27 bases between the germline ends. For the CDR3, the DNA is TGCGCCAGCAGCCGCTTGGGACCCGGGCGGAGGGGAGTCGGCACAGATACGCAGTATTTT. Translated: CASSRLGPGRRGVGTDTQYF.

The rearrangement joins TRBV7-9 to TRBJ1-1; D remains ambiguous. The CDR3 totals 14 residues. Trimming stripped 1 base from V and 0 bases from J, with 6 bases between. Germline CDR1 SEHNR, CDR2 FQNEAQ (reference sequence). CDR3 region: CASSLGPVNTEAFF. In DNA form, the CDR3 reads TGTGCCAGCAGCTTAGGCCCAGTGAACACTGAAGCTTTCTTT.

The V call is TRBV18, the J call TRBJ2-1, with 9 positions matching TRBD2. Germline V CDR1 and CDR2: KGHSH, LQKENI. The CDR3 sequence is 16 residues long. V lost 3 bases, J lost 8 bases, and 11 bases stayed unmatched. The CDR3 spells CASSPQREASRDEQFF. The DNA of the CDR3 is TGTGCCAGCTCACCCCAGCGGGAGGCGTCTCGAGATGAGCAGTTCTTC.

CDR3 in DNA: TGTGCCGGACGGGGTTCGAGGAGGGGGCGCACAGATACGCAGTATTTT. Protein sequence: CAGRGSRRGRTDTQYF. The V and J genes are TRBV19 and TRBJ2-3; D may be TRBD1 (7 bases). The CDR3 extends over 16 amino acids. Germline CDR1 is LNHDA and CDR2 is SQIVND (reference sequence). V lost 11 bases and J 1 base, leaving 22 bases between the germline ends.

The rearrangement joins TRBV7-9 to TRBJ2-1; D unresolved. V lost 5 bases and J 10 bases, leaving 21 bases between the germline ends. This CDR3 is 15 amino acids long. Germline lookup yields CDR1 SEHNR and CDR2 FQNEAQ (reference sequence). CDR3 nucleotides: TGTGCCAGCAGCGAATTAGACCTCAGGCTCAGAGAGCAGTTCTTC. Its translation is CASSELDLRLREQFF.